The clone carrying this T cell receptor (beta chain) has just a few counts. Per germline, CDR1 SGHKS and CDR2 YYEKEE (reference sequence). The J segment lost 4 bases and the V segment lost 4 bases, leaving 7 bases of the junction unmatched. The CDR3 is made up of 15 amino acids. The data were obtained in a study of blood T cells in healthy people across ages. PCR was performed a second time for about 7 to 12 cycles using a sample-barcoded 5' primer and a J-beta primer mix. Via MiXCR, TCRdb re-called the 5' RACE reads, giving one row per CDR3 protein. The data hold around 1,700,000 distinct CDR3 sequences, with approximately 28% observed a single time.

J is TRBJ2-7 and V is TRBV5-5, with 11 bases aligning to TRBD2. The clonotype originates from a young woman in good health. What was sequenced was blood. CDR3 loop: CASSHSGTSGYEQYF. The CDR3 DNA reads TGTGCCAGCAGCCATTCCGGGACTAGCGGTTACGAGCAGTACTTC.